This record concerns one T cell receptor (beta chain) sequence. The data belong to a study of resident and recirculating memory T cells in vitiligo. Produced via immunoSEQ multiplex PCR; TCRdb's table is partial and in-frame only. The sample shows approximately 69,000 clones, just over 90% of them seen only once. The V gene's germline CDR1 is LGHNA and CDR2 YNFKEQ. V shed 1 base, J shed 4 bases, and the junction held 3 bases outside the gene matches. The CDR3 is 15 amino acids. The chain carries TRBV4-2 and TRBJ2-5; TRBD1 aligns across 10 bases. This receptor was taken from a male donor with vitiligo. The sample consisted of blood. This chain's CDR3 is CASSQGDRGAETQYF. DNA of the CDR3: TGTGCCAGCAGCCAAGGGGACAGGGGAGCAGAGACCCAGTACTTC.